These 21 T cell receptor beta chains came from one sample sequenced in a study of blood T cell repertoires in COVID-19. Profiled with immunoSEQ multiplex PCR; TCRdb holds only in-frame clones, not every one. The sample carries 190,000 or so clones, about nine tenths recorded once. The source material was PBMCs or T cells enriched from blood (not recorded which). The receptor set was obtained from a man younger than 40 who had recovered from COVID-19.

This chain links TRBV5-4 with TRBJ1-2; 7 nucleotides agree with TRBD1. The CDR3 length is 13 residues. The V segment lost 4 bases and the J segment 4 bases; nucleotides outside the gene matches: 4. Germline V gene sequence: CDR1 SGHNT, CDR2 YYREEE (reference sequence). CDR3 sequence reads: CASSHRGVYGYTF. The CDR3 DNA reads TGTGCCAGCAGCCACAGGGGTGTCTATGGCTACACCTTC.

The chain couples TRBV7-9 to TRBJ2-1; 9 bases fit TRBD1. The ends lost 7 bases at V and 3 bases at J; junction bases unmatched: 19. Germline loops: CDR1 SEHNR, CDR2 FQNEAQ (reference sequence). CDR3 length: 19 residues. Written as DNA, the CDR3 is TGTGCCAGCATCTTCGCGGGACAGGGCCTTTTATCCGACTACAATGAGCAGTTCTTC. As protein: CASIFAGQGLLSDYNEQFF.

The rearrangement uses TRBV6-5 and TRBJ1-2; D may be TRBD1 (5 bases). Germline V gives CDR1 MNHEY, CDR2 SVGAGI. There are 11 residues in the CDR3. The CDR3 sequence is CATRGVYGYTF. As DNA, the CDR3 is TGTGCGACTCGGGGGGTCTATGGCTACACCTTC.

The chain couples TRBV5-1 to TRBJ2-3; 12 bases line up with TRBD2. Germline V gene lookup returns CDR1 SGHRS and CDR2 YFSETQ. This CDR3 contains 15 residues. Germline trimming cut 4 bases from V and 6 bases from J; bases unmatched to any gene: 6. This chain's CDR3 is CASSLGLAGWDTQYF. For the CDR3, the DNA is TGCGCCAGCAGCCTTGGACTAGCGGGATGGGATACGCAGTATTTT.

The CDR3 protein is CASSLWTGKSEKLFF. The CDR3 DNA sequence: TGTGCCAGCAGCTTATGGACAGGGAAGAGTGAAAAACTGTTTTTT. J is TRBJ1-4 and V is TRBV7-9; 8 nucleotides line up with TRBD1. V dropped 2 bases and J dropped 7; count of bases not matched to a gene: 6. CDR3 length: 15 amino acids. Germline V gives CDR1 SEHNR, CDR2 FQNEAQ (reference sequence). The full variable domain, in which reference TRBV7-9 and TRBJ1-4 provide the parts outside the CDR3, is DTGVSQNPRHKITKRGQNVTFRCDPISEHNRLYWYRQTLGQGPEFLTYFQNEAQLEKSRLLSDRFSAERPKGSFSTLEIQRTEQGDSAMYLCASSLWTGKSEKLFFGSGTQLSVL.

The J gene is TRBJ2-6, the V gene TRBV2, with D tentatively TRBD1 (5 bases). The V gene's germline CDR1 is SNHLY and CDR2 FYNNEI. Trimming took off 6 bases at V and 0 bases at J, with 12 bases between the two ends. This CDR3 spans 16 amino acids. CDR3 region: CASSGDRTSGANVLTF. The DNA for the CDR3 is TGTGCCAGCAGCGGAGACAGAACCTCTGGGGCCAACGTCCTGACTTTC.

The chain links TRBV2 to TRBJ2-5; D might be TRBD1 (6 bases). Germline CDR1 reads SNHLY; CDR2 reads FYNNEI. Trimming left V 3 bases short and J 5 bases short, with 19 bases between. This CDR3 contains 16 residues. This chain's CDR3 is CASSDSRVGRGETQYF. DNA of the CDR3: TGTGCCAGCAGTGATTCTAGGGTGGGCAGGGGCGAGACCCAGTACTTC.

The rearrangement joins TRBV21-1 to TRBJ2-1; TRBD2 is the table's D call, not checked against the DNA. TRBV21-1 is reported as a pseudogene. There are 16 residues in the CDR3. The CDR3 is CASRKDGGSGYNEQFF. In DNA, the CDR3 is TGTGCCAGCAGGAAGGATGGCGGGAGCGGATACAATGAGCAGTTCTTC.

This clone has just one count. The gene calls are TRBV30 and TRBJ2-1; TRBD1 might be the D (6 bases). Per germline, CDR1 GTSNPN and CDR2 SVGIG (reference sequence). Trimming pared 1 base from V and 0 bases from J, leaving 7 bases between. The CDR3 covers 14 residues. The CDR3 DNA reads TGTGCCTGGAGTGAGGGGGTCTCCTACAATGAGCAGTTCTTC. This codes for CAWSEGVSYNEQFF.

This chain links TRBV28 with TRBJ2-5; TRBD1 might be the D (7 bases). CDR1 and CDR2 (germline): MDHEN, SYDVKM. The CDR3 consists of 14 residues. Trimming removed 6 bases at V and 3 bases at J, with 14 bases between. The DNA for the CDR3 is TGTGCCAGCAGACGGACTACAGGGGAAGAGACCCAGTACTTC. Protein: CASRRTTGEETQYF.

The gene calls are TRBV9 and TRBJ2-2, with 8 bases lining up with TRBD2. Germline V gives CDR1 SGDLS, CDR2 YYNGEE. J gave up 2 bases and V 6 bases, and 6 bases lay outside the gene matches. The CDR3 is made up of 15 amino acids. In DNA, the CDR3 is TGTGCCAGCACCAAACTAGCGGCTAACACCGGGGAGCTGTTTTTT. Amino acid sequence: CASTKLAANTGELFF.

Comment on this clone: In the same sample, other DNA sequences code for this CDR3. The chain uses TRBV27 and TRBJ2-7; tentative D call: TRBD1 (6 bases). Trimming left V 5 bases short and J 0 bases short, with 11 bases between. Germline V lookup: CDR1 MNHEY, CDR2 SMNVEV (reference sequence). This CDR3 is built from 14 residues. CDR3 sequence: CASSLDRRSYEQYF. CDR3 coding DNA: TGTGCCAGCAGTCTGGACAGACGCTCCTACGAGCAGTACTTC.

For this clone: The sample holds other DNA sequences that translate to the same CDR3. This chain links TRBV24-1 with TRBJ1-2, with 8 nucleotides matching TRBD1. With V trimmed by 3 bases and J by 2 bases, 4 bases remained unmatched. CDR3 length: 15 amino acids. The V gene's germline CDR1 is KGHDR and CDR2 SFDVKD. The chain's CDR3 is CATSDPGQGNYGYTF. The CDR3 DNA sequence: TGTGCCACCAGTGATCCCGGACAGGGCAACTATGGCTACACCTTC.

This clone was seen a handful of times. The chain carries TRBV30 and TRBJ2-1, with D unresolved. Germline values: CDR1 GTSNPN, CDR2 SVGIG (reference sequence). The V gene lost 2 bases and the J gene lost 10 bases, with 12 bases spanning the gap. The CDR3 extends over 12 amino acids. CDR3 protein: CAWSLGRREQFF. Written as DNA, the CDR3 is TGTGCCTGGAGTCTTGGGCGTAGGGAGCAGTTCTTC.

The CDR3 bases are TGTGCCAGCAGCTTCGGACTAGCGGGGTACAATGAGCAGTTCTTC. This translates into CASSFGLAGYNEQFF. This sequence joins TRBV7-2 and TRBJ2-1; the match to TRBD2 covers 12 bases. This CDR3 has 15 amino acids. The germline gives CDR1 SGHTA, CDR2 FQGNSA. V shed 3 bases and J 4 bases; nucleotides not matched to a gene: 1.

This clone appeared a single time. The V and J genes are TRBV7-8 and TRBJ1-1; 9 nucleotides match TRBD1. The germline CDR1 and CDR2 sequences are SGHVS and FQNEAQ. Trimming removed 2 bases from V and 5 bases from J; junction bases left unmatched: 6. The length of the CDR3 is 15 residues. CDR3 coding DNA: TGTGCCAGCAGCTTAACAGGGGGCGTGGGGACTGAAGCTTTCTTT. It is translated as CASSLTGGVGTEAFF.

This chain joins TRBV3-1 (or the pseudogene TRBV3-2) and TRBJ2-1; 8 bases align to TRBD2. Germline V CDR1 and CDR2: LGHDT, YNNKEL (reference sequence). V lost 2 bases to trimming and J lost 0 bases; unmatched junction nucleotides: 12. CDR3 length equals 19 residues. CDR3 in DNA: TGTGCCAGCAGCCAACGGCAGGGGAGGAGCGGGAGCTCCTACAATGAGCAGTTCTTC. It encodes CASSQRQGRSGSSYNEQFF.

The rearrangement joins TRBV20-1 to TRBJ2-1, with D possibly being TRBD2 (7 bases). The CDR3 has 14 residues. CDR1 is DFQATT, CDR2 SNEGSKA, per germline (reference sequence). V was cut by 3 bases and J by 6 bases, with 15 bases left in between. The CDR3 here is CSASGGGLINEQFF. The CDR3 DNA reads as TGCAGTGCTAGTGGGGGGGGCCTGATCAATGAGCAGTTCTTC.

CDR3 in amino acids: CASSTTPTDRGPITF. CDR3 in DNA: TGTGCCAGTAGTACTACCCCCACGGACAGGGGGCCTATCACCTTC. The chain recombines TRBV19 with TRBJ1-2, with 11 bases fitting TRBD1. Unmatched junction bases numbered 14, after V lost 4 bases and J lost 13 bases. The CDR3 spans 15 residues. Germline CDR1 is LNHDA and CDR2 is SQIVND (reference sequence).

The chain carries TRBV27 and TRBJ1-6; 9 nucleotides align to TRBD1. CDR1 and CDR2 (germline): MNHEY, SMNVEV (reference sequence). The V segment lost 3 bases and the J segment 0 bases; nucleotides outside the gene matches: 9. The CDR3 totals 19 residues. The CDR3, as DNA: TGTGCCAGCAGTTTCGGGACAGGGAAATTCGGCTCCTATAATTCACCCCTCCACTTT. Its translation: CASSFGTGKFGSYNSPLHF.

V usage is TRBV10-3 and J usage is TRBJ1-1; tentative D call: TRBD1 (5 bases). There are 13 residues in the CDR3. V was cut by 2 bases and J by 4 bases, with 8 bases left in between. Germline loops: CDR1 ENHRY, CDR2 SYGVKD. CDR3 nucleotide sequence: TGTGCCATCAGTGAGACCGGGGGCACTGAAGCTTTCTTT. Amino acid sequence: CAISETGGTEAFF.